The next 14 T cell receptor beta chains were all read from a single sample in a study of regulatory T cells in long-lasting Graves disease. Time point here: newly diagnosed GD, antithyroid drugs for less than 3 months. Extracted PBMC RNA gave rise to the TCR library. Through Arm-PCR of CDR3 regions and iRepertoire HTBI primers, TCR beta libraries were built. TCRdb re-called the multiplex PCR reads through MiXCR, storing one row per CDR3 protein. The data hold just over 600,000 distinct CDR3 sequences, with around 15% observed a single time. The sample also formed part of further work on T cells in Graves' hyperthyroidism and ophthalmopathy.

Specimen: peripheral blood mononuclear cells (PBMCs), collected at new diagnosis, from a patient treated with antithyroid drugs. The receptor source for this set is a woman aged 25 to 39 with Graves disease.

This clonotype has just a few counts. The rearrangement links TRBV5-4 to TRBJ2-1; D possibly corresponds to TRBD2 (6 bases). Germline lookup yields CDR1 SGHNT and CDR2 YYREEE (reference sequence). The V and J ends lost 1 base and 7 bases respectively, with 15 bases between them. This CDR3 has 15 residues. CDR3 sequence: CASSLSQGGMNEQFF. CDR3 in DNA: TGTGCCAGCAGCTTGAGCCAGGGCGGGATGAATGAGCAGTTCTTC. Complete variable domain (other parts from reference TRBV5-4 and TRBJ2-1): ETGVTQSPTHLIKTRGQQVTLRCSSQSGHNTVSWYQQALGQGPQFIFQYYREEENGRGNFPPRFSGLQFPNYSSELNVNALELDDSALYLCASSLSQGGMNEQFFGPGTRLTVL.

This clonotype was counted only a few times. The J gene is TRBJ2-5, the V gene TRBV19, with D possibly matching TRBD2 (5 bases). From germline, CDR1 is LNHDA and CDR2 SQIVND (reference sequence). This CDR3 is 12 amino acids long. V lost 5 bases to trimming and J lost 5 bases, with 9 bases between them. CDR3 region: CASSGSMETQYF. The CDR3 DNA reads as TGTGCCAGTAGTGGGAGTATGGAGACCCAGTACTTC.

Note on this clonotype: With a much larger clone just one base away, this may be a read error. This chain links TRBV30 with TRBJ1-5, with no clear D. Trimming left V 0 bases short and J 7 bases short, with 16 bases between. The CDR3 consists of 15 residues. Germline values: CDR1 GTSNPN, CDR2 SVGIG (reference sequence). CDR3 region: CAWSVSGFATQPQHF. The CDR3 bases are TGTGCCTGGAGTGTATCGGGGTTTGCCACCCAGCCCCAGCATTTT.

This clonotype was counted ten times or more. The V gene is TRBV10-3, the J gene TRBJ2-1; 11 bases are a match to TRBD2. The germline V gene encodes CDR1 ENHRY and CDR2 SYGVKD. J gave up 7 bases and V 0 bases, and 5 bases lay outside the gene matches. The CDR3 sequence is 16 residues long. The CDR3 is CAISESKGLAVNEQFF. CDR3 sequence (DNA): TGTGCCATCAGTGAGTCGAAGGGACTAGCGGTAAATGAGCAGTTCTTC.

This clonotype was detected ten times or more. At one boundary the junction diverges from the germline segment, which might be a read error. The chain recombines TRBV6-1 with TRBJ1-6; TRBD1 is a possible D gene (5 bases). Germline CDR1 and CDR2: MNHNS and SASEGT. The CDR3 extends over 16 amino acids. The chain's CDR3 is CASSAGRASDNSPLHF. CDR3 coding DNA: TGTGCCAGCAGTGCGGGCAGGGCCTCCGATAATTCACCCCTCCACTTT.

V and J are TRBV19 and TRBJ2-3, with D hard to call. There are 13 residues in the CDR3. V lost 7 bases and J 2 bases, leaving 10 bases between the germline ends. Germline V CDR1 and CDR2: LNHDA, SQIVND (reference sequence). CDR3 sequence: CASNRGNTDTQYF. The CDR3 bases are TGTGCCAGTAATCGTGGCAACACAGATACGCAGTATTTT. The full variable domain, with the rest looked up from reference TRBV19 and TRBJ2-3, is DGGITQSPKYLFRKEGQNVTLSCEQNLNHDAMYWYRQDPGQGLRLIYYSQIVNDFQKGDIAEGYSVSREKKESFPLTVTSAQKNPTAFYLCASNRGNTDTQYFGPGTRLTVL.

This clonotype was counted between two and nine times. The chain has TRBV20-1 and TRBJ1-6; unclear D gene. Deletions cut 3 bases from V and 8 bases from J, with 5 bases between. The CDR3 extends over 11 amino acids. Germline V gene lookup returns CDR1 DFQATT and CDR2 SNEGSKA (reference sequence). This chain's CDR3 is CSARVDSPLHF. CDR3 in DNA: TGCAGTGCTAGGGTGGATTCACCCCTCCACTTT.

The DNA of the CDR3 is TGTGCCAGCAGCTCGAGCGGGTCCCCAGATACGCAGTATTTT. This sequence encodes CASSSSGSPDTQYF. The rearrangement links TRBV7-6 to TRBJ2-3, with D maybe TRBD2 (6 bases). CDR1 and CDR2 (germline): SGHVS, FNYEAQ. The CDR3 is 14 amino acids. V lost 4 bases, J lost 4 bases, and 12 bases lay in between.

This clonotype showed up many times. The chain couples TRBV7-2 to TRBJ2-7; 13 positions agree with TRBD2. In germline, CDR1 is SGHTA, CDR2 FQGNSA. CDR3 length: 14 residues. V lost 4 bases to trimming and J lost 6 bases; unmatched junction nucleotides: 3. This CDR3 reads CASSSRTSGGEQYF. The CDR3 bases are TGTGCCAGCAGCTCCAGGACTAGCGGGGGCGAGCAGTACTTC.

There are many counts of this clonotype. In DNA form, the CDR3 reads TGCGCCAGCAGTGAGAGTAGCGGGAGCGCCCGTTCTCGGGAGACCCAGTACTTC. Translating gives CASSESSGSARSRETQYF. This chain links TRBV10-2 with TRBJ2-5, with 9 bases identical to TRBD2. CDR1 WSHSY and CDR2 SAAADI come from the germline V gene. The CDR3 spans 18 residues. With 2 bases clipped from V and 5 bases from J, the junction kept 15 bases outside the gene matches.

This clonotype was seen at least ten times. This chain links TRBV6-1 with TRBJ1-1; D unclear. CDR1 MNHNS and CDR2 SASEGT come from the germline V gene. V gave up 8 bases and J gave up 4 bases, with 8 bases separating them. The length of the CDR3 is 11 residues. The CDR3 loop is CASYWSTEAFF. Written as DNA, the CDR3 is TGTGCCAGCTATTGGAGCACTGAAGCTTTCTTT.

In this sample, this clonotype turned up many times. V is TRBV20-1 and J is TRBJ1-1; no clear D. Trimming pared 3 bases from V and 1 base from J, leaving 6 bases between. This CDR3 has 12 amino acids. CDR1 and CDR2 (germline): DFQATT, SNEGSKA (reference sequence). CDR3 DNA sequence: TGCAGTGCTAGTATGAAGAACACTGAAGCTTTCTTT. Amino acid sequence: CSASMKNTEAFF.

This clonotype showed up many times. V is TRBV20-1 and J is TRBJ1-4, with 9 bases matching TRBD1. Germline trimming cut 6 bases from V and 7 bases from J; bases unmatched to any gene: 9. Germline V gene data show CDR1 as DFQATT and CDR2 as SNEGSKA (reference sequence). This CDR3 region has 14 residues. The CDR3 spells CSAARGQGSEKLFF. The DNA for the CDR3 is TGCAGTGCCGCACGGGGACAGGGTAGTGAAAAACTGTTTTTT.

Concerning this clonotype: A junction end diverges from the germline sequence, so it may reflect a read error. The V and J genes are TRBV29-1 and TRBJ1-4; possible D gene TRBD1, 5 bases. Germline V gene lookup returns CDR1 SQVTM and CDR2 ANQGSEA. The CDR3 totals 17 residues. The CDR3 is CSVEDGKALGAVEKLLF. The DNA of the CDR3 is TGCAGCGTTGAAGATGGGAAGGCTTTAGGGGCAGTTGAAAAACTGCTTTTT. The full variable domain, in which reference TRBV29-1 and TRBJ1-4 provide the parts outside the CDR3, is SAVISQKPSRDICQRGTSLTIQCQVDSQVTMMFWYRQQPGQSLTLIATANQGSEATYESGFVIDKFPISRPNLTFSTLTVSNMSPEDSSIYLCSVEDGKALGAVEKLLFGSGTQLSVL.